Following are 2 T cell receptor beta chains from one sample sequenced in a study of T cell responses to AZD1222 COVID-19 vaccine. Clones were read by immunoSEQ multiplex PCR, and TCRdb kept only the in-frame ones, dropping some. This sample has some 60,000 clones, with roughly nine tenths found just once. Sample: peripheral blood, taken 28 days after the second AZD1222 dose. These receptors came from an adult who received the AZD1222 COVID-19 vaccine.

The chain employs TRBV11-3 and TRBJ2-1; the match to TRBD2 covers 11 bases. The trim removed 1 base at V and 4 bases at J, leaving 3 bases unmatched. Per germline, CDR1 SGHNT and CDR2 YENEEA. The CDR3 sequence is 16 residues long. The CDR3, as DNA: TGTGCCAGCAGCTTAGTCCTAGCGGGGGGTTACAATGAGCAGTTCTTC. Translating gives CASSLVLAGGYNEQFF.

The chain uses TRBV10-1 and TRBJ1-2; the D gene is possibly TRBD1 (6 bases). CDR1 is WNHNN, CDR2 SYGVQD, per germline (reference sequence). V dropped 6 bases and J dropped 1 base, with 12 bases sitting between them. The CDR3 is 14 residues long. The chain's CDR3 is CASSPGQINYGYTF. DNA of the CDR3: TGCGCCAGCAGCCCTGGACAGATTAACTATGGCTACACCTTC.